Given below is one TCR beta chain in context. In the authors' methods: Reference gene primers were amplified, and this amplification served to estimate nucleated cell counts. Clones were read by immunoSEQ multiplex PCR, and TCRdb kept only the in-frame ones, dropping some. V, J and clone size were drawn from that table, and D and trimming were deduced from the DNA. The table lists about 64,000 clones, roughly four fifths of them singletons. These data are taken from a study of blood T cell repertoires in COVID-19. Germline V gene sequence: CDR1 SQVTM, CDR2 ANQGSEA. Trimming took 5 bases from V and 1 from J, leaving 21 bases between them. The length of the CDR3 is 18 residues.

Sequencing input: peripheral blood. The receptor was isolated from an elderly man with acute or convalescent COVID-19. The chain couples TRBV29-1 to TRBJ2-6; D is possibly TRBD1 (6 bases). The CDR3 DNA is TGCAGCGTTTGGGGGCCGGGATCCAAGGGGTCTGGGGCCAACGTCCTGACTTTC. Protein: CSVWGPGSKGSGANVLTF.